A single sample is the source of the 19 T cell receptor beta chains below, sequenced in a study of blood T cell repertoires in COVID-19. Profiling relied on immunoSEQ multiplex PCR, and the TCRdb table lists in-frame clones only, not all of them. The data contain under 50,000 clones, 80% of them singletons. Sequenced: peripheral blood. These receptors were obtained from a man at least 80 years old with active or convalescent COVID-19.

The chain recombines TRBV10-3 with TRBJ2-6; D is possibly TRBD1 (5 bases). In germline, CDR1 is ENHRY, CDR2 SYGVKD. V lost 7 bases and J lost 0, with 13 bases in between. The CDR3 runs 16 residues. The CDR3 loop reads CAINSGLSSGANVLTF. CDR3 bases: TGTGCCATCAATTCAGGGCTGAGCTCTGGGGCCAACGTCCTGACTTTC.

The rearrangement joins TRBV5-1 to TRBJ1-1, with D unresolved. The germline V gene has CDR1 SGHRS and CDR2 YFSETQ. The CDR3 spans 13 residues. Trimming left V 3 bases short and J 0 bases short, with 6 bases between. DNA for the CDR3: TGCGCCAGCAGCTCCTTCGTGAACACTGAAGCTTTCTTT. Translated: CASSSFVNTEAFF. The full variable domain, its missing parts supplied by reference TRBV5-1 and TRBJ1-1, is KAGVTQTPRYLIKTRGQQVTLSCSPISGHRSVSWYQQTPGQGLQFLFEYFSETQRNKGNFPGRFSGRQFSNSRSEMNVSTLELGDSALYLCASSSFVNTEAFFGQGTRLTVV.

The sample holds a few counts of this clone. The chain uses TRBV10-3 and TRBJ2-4; D might be TRBD1 (5 bases). Germline V gene data show CDR1 as ENHRY and CDR2 as SYGVKD. This CDR3 has 15 residues. V lost 2 bases and J lost 3, with 11 bases in between. CDR3 DNA: TGTGCCATCAGTGAGCCCAGGGTGGACAAAAACATTCAGTACTTC. Its translation: CAISEPRVDKNIQYF.

The chain combines TRBV7-8 with TRBJ1-4; D unclear. In germline, CDR1 is SGHVS, CDR2 FQNEAQ. CDR3 size: 15 residues. Trimming removed 5 bases at V and 7 bases at J, with 17 bases between. CDR3 sequence reads: CASSPNGLEGEKLFF. The CDR3 DNA reads as TGTGCCAGCAGCCCGAACGGGCTAGAGGGTGAAAAACTGTTTTTT.

The CDR3 DNA is TGTGCCAGCAGCGGGAGGACTAGAAATGAGCAGTTCTTC. Amino acids: CASSGRTRNEQFF. The genes are TRBV9 and TRBJ2-1; 7 bases fit TRBD2. In germline, CDR1 is SGDLS, CDR2 YYNGEE. CDR3 length: 13 residues. Trimming took 3 bases from V and 7 from J; bases not matched to a gene: 4. Full variable domain (outside the CDR3, taken from reference TRBV9 and TRBJ2-1): DSGVTQTPKHLITATGQRVTLRCSPRSGDLSVYWYQQSLDQGLQFLIQYYNGEERAKGNILERFSAQQFPDLHSELNLSSLELGDSALYFCASSGRTRNEQFFGPGTRLTVL.

The J gene is TRBJ1-4, the V gene TRBV30; D remains ambiguous. Germline values: CDR1 GTSNPN, CDR2 SVGIG (reference sequence). V lost 3 bases, J lost 8 bases, and 13 bases lay in between. The CDR3 spans 13 residues. The CDR3 here is CAWSPVIREKLFF. The CDR3 DNA reads TGTGCCTGGAGCCCGGTGATTCGCGAAAAACTGTTTTTT.

This chain links TRBV27 with TRBJ1-1, with unresolved D. The V end was cut by 3 bases, the J end by 4 bases, with 12 bases between. Germline loops: CDR1 MNHEY, CDR2 SMNVEV (reference sequence). This CDR3 comprises 14 residues. In nucleotides, the CDR3 is TGTGCCAGCAGTTTTAACAACCGGGGCACTGAAGCTTTCTTT. It encodes CASSFNNRGTEAFF.

The CDR3 nucleotides are TGTGCCAGCAGTTTATATAACAGTGTTGCGAACACCGGGGAGCTGTTTTTT. Translation gives CASSLYNSVANTGELFF. V and J are TRBV27 and TRBJ2-2, with D unclear. This CDR3 spans 17 amino acids. The germline gives CDR1 MNHEY, CDR2 SMNVEV (reference sequence). The germline V and J ends were trimmed by 1 base and 0 bases, with 12 bases remaining between them.

This clone was counted between two and nine times. J is TRBJ2-7 and V is TRBV9, with 9 bases identical to TRBD1. The CDR3 runs 18 residues. V was clipped by 4 bases and J by 3 bases; unmatched bases: 17. CDR1 is SGDLS, CDR2 YYNGEE, per germline. CDR3 protein: CASSPGQGIGERNYEQYF. CDR3 nucleotide sequence: TGTGCCAGCAGCCCGGGACAGGGAATCGGCGAACGAAACTACGAGCAGTACTTC.

Details on this clone: Other DNA variants within this sample encode the same CDR3. J is TRBJ1-5 and V is TRBV6-5; TRBD1 agrees at 9 bases. This CDR3 is 15 amino acids long. Germline CDR1 reads MNHEY; CDR2 reads SVGAGI. Trimming removed 10 bases from V and 1 base from J; junction bases left unmatched: 8. The CDR3 sequence: CAIQTGGISNQPQHF. DNA for the CDR3: TGTGCCATCCAAACAGGGGGCATAAGCAATCAGCCCCAGCATTTT.

This clone was picked up one time. This chain joins TRBV9 and TRBJ2-2; 7 positions match TRBD2. Looked up from germline, CDR1 is SGDLS and CDR2 is YYNGEE. This CDR3 region has 13 residues. V shed 6 bases, J shed 5 bases, and the junction held 4 bases outside the gene matches. CDR3 sequence reads: CASTARGTGELFF. CDR3 coding DNA: TGTGCCAGCACCGCGCGGGGGACCGGGGAGCTGTTTTTT.

The chain couples TRBV5-5 to TRBJ1-1; 8 bases are shared with TRBD1. Germline V gene data show CDR1 as SGHKS and CDR2 as YYEKEE (reference sequence). The CDR3 covers 14 residues. The J segment lost 8 bases and the V segment lost 0 bases, leaving 6 bases of the junction unmatched. CDR3: CASSLEGGQEEAFF. Here the CDR3 DNA reads TGTGCCAGCAGCTTGGAGGGGGGACAGGAGGAAGCTTTCTTT.

V and J are TRBV27 and TRBJ2-3; the D is unclear. From germline, CDR1 is MNHEY and CDR2 SMNVEV (reference sequence). The CDR3 loop spans 15 amino acids. V lost 10 bases and J 4 bases, leaving 21 bases between the germline ends. CDR3 sequence (DNA): TGTGCCACCAAGACCGGAGTCGCTTTGGCAGATACGCAGTATTTT. As protein: CATKTGVALADTQYF.

V gene TRBV5-8 combines with J gene TRBJ2-7; D unclear. Per germline, CDR1 SGHTS and CDR2 YDEGEE. V lost 3 bases, J lost 2 bases, and 12 bases lay in between. The CDR3 spans 14 residues. CDR3 nucleotide sequence: TGTGCCAGCAGCTCGAGACTCCCAGCCTACGAGCAGTACTTC. Translating it yields CASSSRLPAYEQYF.

The rearrangement links TRBV30 to TRBJ1-5; TRBD1 matches 7 bases. The length of the CDR3 is 13 residues. V trimming: 3 bases; J trimming: 5 bases; junction bases outside the gene matches: 4. The germline gives CDR1 GTSNPN, CDR2 SVGIG (reference sequence). This chain's CDR3 is CAWRTGDHQPQHF. CDR3 sequence (DNA): TGTGCCTGGAGAACAGGGGACCATCAGCCCCAGCATTTT.

The chain has TRBV7-9 and TRBJ2-5; 8 nucleotides align to TRBD1. This CDR3 contains 13 residues. Per germline, CDR1 SEHNR and CDR2 FQNEAQ (reference sequence). After removal of 4 bases from V and 3 bases from J, the junction contained 1 base not matched to a gene. The CDR3 nucleotides read TGTGCCAGCAGCTCACAGGGGGAAGAGACCCAGTACTTC. It yields the protein CASSSQGEETQYF.

The chain joins TRBV6-2 or TRBV6-3 to TRBJ1-5, with D perhaps TRBD1 (6 bases). Germline V lookup: CDR1 MNHEY, CDR2 SVGEGT. There are 16 residues in the CDR3. The ends were cut back, 4 bases at V and 3 bases at J, with 16 bases in the middle. The CDR3 sequence: CASSFPGVGANQPQHF. CDR3 nucleotide sequence: TGTGCCAGCAGTTTTCCAGGGGTGGGAGCCAATCAGCCCCAGCATTTT.

The genes are TRBV5-4 and TRBJ2-5; the match to TRBD2 covers 7 bases. The CDR3 contains 15 residues. V shed 4 bases and J 1 base; nucleotides not matched to a gene: 7. CDR1 is SGHNT, CDR2 YYREEE, per germline (reference sequence). This CDR3 reads CASSQKRGSQETQYF. As DNA, the CDR3 is TGTGCCAGCAGCCAGAAGCGGGGTTCCCAAGAGACCCAGTACTTC.

This clone was seen once. This chain connects TRBV15 to TRBJ2-7, with 8 bases aligning to TRBD1. CDR3 length equals 18 residues. Germline CDR1 LNHNV, CDR2 YYDKDF (reference sequence). Trimming cost V 0 bases and J 3 bases; bases outside gene matches: 13. The CDR3 DNA is TGTGCCACCAGCAGAGATTCGCCCGGGGCAGGGGGCTTCTACGAGCAGTACTTC. Its translation: CATSRDSPGAGGFYEQYF.